What follows describes a single T cell receptor beta chain. Measured with immunoSEQ multiplex PCR; TCRdb has only the in-frame clones, and not every one. The repertoire holds 400,000 to 450,000 clones, about 89% seen once, with about 1.4% in the top ten. The CDR3 runs to 11 residues. CDR1 and CDR2 from the germline V gene are MNHEY and SVGAGI. V lost 4 bases and J lost 6, with 5 bases in between. In Seattle, patients joined the study during active infection and were tracked longitudinally. This sample was taken from a study of blood T cell repertoires in COVID-19. This receptor was identified in a woman aged 40 to 50 with COVID-19, enrolled during active disease. The sequencing sample was made of peripheral blood. The chain recombines TRBV6-5 with TRBJ2-3; D gene ambiguous. This CDR3 is CASSSVDTQYF. CDR3 in DNA: TGTGCCAGCAGTTCCGTGGATACGCAGTATTTT.